A selection of T cell receptor beta chains follows, all from one sample in a study of human CD8 memory T cell subsets. TCRdb re-called the 5' RACE reads and catalogs CDR3 proteins one per entry, DNA excluded. In all, the sample yields 15,000 to 20,000 distinct CDR3 sequences. Sequenced input: CD8+ stem-like memory T cells (TSCM and TCM) sorted from PBMCs. Receptors originate from a human donor in good health. CDR3s include the opening cysteine and the closing phenylalanine or tryptophan. A clone size is listed for some rows: how often the clone was seen (once, few, many), or a class if it is expanded.

V	size	J	CDR3
TRBV4-1	.	TRBJ1-1	CASRSRLDGRAKNTEAFF
TRBV6-6	.	TRBJ2-7	CASGAEASYEQYF
TRBV5-1	.	TRBJ1-2	CASSSPGQGWNGYTF
TRBV29-1	.	TRBJ2-5	CSVEDPVLETQYF
TRBV30	.	TRBJ2-7	CAWTSDYEQYF
TRBV28	.	TRBJ2-3	CASSPPGAGSTDTQYF
TRBV7-8	.	TRBJ1-1	CASSSTGVSEAFF
TRBV30	.	TRBJ1-1	CAWRDTWNTEAFF
TRBV7-8	.	TRBJ2-1	CASSLALLIWDEQFF
TRBV20-1	medium-sized	TRBJ2-1	CSARMDTNNEQFF
TRBV6-2/TRBV6-3	.	TRBJ1-3	CASSTDGAVGNTIYF
TRBV7-9	medium-sized	TRBJ2-7	CASSQDGYEQYF
TRBV20-1	medium-sized	TRBJ2-7	CSALTGSAYEQYF
TRBV5-1	.	TRBJ2-7	CASKVTGSSYEQYF